The sequence of this TCR beta chain was determined in a study of blood T cell repertoires in COVID-19. The germline CDR1 and CDR2 sequences are SGHTS and YDEGEE. This CDR3 region has 13 residues. Trimming left V 0 bases short and J 0 bases short, with 3 bases between. Clones were sequenced by immunoSEQ multiplex PCR, and TCRdb holds only the in-frame ones, with some missing. The sample comprises around 78,000 clones, 85% to 90% of which are singletons, and around 9.9% rests with the top ten. Sequencing was carried out using peripheral blood. The origin of this receptor is a man between 65 and 85 years old with active or convalescent COVID-19. The gene calls are TRBV5-8 and TRBJ1-1; D call uncertain. CDR3 coding DNA: TGTGCCAGCAGCTTGGTAGTGAACACTGAAGCTTTCTTT. Translated, it gives CASSLVVNTEAFF.